Following are 8 T cell receptor beta chains from one sample sequenced in a study of diagnostic markers for celiac disease. Reanalyzing the reads, TCRdb keeps one entry per CDR3 protein, without DNA. The specimen's table records about 5,600 distinct CDR3 sequences. Sequenced input: either unsorted cells or a sorted T cell fraction (not recorded which). The receptors shown here come from a human donor. This table probably holds off-target reads from a library built for another chain.

This chain connects TRBV2 to TRBJ1-2; TCRdb outputs TRBD1, but without DNA this stays unchecked. The CDR3 consists of 13 residues. Per the germline V gene, CDR1 is SNHLY and CDR2 is FYNNEI. The CDR3 loop is CASSGTAIYGYTF.

The chain joins TRBV5-1 to TRBJ2-3; TCRdb's D gene call, TRBD1, goes unchecked for lack of DNA. The length of the CDR3 is 15 residues. CDR1 is SGHRS, CDR2 YFSETQ, per germline. This CDR3 reads CASSQVGENTDTQYF.

The chain uses TRBV5-1 and TRBJ2-3. The CDR3 contains 11 residues. Germline values: CDR1 SGHRS, CDR2 YFSETQ. The CDR3 reads CASSNTDTQYF.

The gene calls are TRBV7-2 and TRBJ1-1. CDR3 length equals 12 residues. CDR1 and CDR2 (germline): SGHTA, FQGNSA. The CDR3 is CASSLARDEAFF.

This chain connects TRBV14 to TRBJ1-4. CDR1 is SGHDN and CDR2 is FVKESK in the germline V gene. The CDR3 has 15 residues. This chain's CDR3 is CASSSYPATNEKLFF.

The chain is built from TRBV28 and TRBJ1-1. The germline gives CDR1 MDHEN, CDR2 SYDVKM. CDR3 length: 13 amino acids. This CDR3 reads CASRPPANTEAFF.

The rearrangement links TRBV10-3 to TRBJ2-7. Looked up from germline, CDR1 is ENHRY and CDR2 is SYGVKD. CDR3 length: 15 amino acids. CDR3 region: CAISDDNRRPYEQYF.

The chain has TRBV20-1 and TRBJ2-3. There are 15 residues in the CDR3. In germline, CDR1 is DFQATT, CDR2 SNEGSKA (reference sequence). CDR3 sequence: CSASDRLRGTDTQYF.